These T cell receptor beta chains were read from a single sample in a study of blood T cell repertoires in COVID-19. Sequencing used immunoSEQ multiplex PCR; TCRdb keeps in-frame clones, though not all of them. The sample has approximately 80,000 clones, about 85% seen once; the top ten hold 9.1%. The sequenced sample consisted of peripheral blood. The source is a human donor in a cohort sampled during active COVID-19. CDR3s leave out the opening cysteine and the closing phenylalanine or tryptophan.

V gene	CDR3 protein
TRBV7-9	ALAQNEQF
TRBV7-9	ASSHSDRAGGEQY
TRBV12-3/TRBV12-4	ASSWGANEKLF
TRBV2	ASSEGGSSTDTQY
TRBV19	ASSAIGGQETQY
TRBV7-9	ASSRIQGGTNEKLF
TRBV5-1	ASSLGGSTDTQY
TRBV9	ASSVVDTRTDTQY
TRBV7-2	ASSLETGRVYEQY
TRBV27	ASSFVTGAEAF
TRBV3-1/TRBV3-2	ASSLGTGNQPQH
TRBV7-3	ASSLSVGGESEQY
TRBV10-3	AILDRAPNYGYT
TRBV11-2	ASSAGQGSYNEQF
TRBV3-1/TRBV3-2	ASSQGIDTQY
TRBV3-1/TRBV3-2	ASSLPGEGQGPEKLF
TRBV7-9	ASSLYLAGTGLDQPQH
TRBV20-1	SASRFDQGNRGEQY
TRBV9	ASSVSSGVSDTQY
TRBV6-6	ASSYGGGQPQH
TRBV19	ASSIMTGASFLGETQY
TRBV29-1	SVVRTDNYGYT
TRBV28	ASSPDRYSPLH
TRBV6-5	ASSFQATMNTEAF
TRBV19	ASSTQGSDSPLH
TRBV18	ASSPLGQGNTGELF
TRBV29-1	SVTVGGGNQPQH
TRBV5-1	ASSFRANTGELF
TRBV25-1	ASSLTGQNNEQF
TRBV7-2	ASSSQGLEETQY
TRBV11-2	ASSTLTGPSVYGYT
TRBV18	ASSPGLAGVYEQY
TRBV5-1	ASSALSVENSPLH
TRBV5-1	ASSYSMYEQY
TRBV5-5	ASSRATGDTEAF
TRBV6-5	ASSYDRDSYNEQF
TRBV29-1	SVDEGTESYEQY
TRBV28	ASRGPPGTEAF
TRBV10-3	AISAHYGQVIYGYT
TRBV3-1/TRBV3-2	ASSQGKGVSGANVLT
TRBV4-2	ASSLTGGDIYEQY
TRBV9	ASSVGVTELAKNIQY
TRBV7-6	ASSLSTGELF
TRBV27	ASSLQTATVPYGYT
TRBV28	ASRPRARGKIGYT
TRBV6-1	ASSEWSSGGRYEQY
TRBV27	ASSFSGFHYGYT
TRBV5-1	ASSLELVPYEQY
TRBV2	ASRVAGGGTDTQY
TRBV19	ASSNTGTVNYGYT
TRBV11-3	ASSLDVDDPSDTRNYEQY
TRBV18	ASSPPDRQGTEAF
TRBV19	ASTGSGRYEQY
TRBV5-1	ASSLYAAGSTETQY
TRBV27	ASSLDTSSSYEQY
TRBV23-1	ASSEPADRGQEQY
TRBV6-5	ASSRQGTNTGELF